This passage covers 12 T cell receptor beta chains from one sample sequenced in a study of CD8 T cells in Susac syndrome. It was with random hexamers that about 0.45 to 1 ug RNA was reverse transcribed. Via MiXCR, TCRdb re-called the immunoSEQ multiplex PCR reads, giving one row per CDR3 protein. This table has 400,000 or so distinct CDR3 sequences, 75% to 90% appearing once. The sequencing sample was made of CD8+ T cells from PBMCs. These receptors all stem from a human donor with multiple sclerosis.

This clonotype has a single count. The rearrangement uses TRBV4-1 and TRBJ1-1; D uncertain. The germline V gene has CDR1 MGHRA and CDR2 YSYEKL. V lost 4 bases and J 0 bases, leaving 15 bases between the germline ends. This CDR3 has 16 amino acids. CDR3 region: CASSPLRTAMNTEAFF. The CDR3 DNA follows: TGCGCCAGCAGCCCCTTAAGGACCGCAATGAACACTGAAGCTTTCTTT.

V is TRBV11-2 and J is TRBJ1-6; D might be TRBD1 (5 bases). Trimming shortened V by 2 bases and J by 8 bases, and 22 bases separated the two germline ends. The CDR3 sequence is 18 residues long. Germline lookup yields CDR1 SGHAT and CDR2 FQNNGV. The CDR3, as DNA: TGTGCCAGCAGCTTAAGGGACTTGCCTCCTTATCTTTATTCACCCCTCCACTTT. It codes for CASSLRDLPPYLYSPLHF.

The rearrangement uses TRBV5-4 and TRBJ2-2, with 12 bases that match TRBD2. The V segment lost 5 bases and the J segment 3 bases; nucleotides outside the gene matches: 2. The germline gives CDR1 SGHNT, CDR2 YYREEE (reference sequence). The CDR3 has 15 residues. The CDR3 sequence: CASSLAGGDTGELFF. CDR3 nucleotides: TGTGCCAGCAGTCTAGCGGGGGGGGACACCGGGGAGCTGTTTTTT.

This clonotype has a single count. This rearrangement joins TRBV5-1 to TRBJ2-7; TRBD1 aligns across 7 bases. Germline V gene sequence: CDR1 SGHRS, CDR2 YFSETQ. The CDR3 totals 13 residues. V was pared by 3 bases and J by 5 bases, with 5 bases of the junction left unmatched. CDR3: CASSSTGAHEQYF. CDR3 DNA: TGCGCCAGCAGCTCCACAGGGGCCCACGAGCAGTACTTC.

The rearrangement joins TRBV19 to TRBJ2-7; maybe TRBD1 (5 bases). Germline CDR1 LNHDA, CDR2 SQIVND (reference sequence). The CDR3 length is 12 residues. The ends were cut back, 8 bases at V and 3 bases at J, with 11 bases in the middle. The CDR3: CASESQGYEQYF. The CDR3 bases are TGTGCCAGTGAGAGTCAGGGCTACGAGCAGTACTTC.

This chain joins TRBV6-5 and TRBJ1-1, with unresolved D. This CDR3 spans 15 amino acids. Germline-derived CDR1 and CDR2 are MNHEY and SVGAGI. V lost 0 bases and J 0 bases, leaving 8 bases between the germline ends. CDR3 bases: TGTGCCAGCAGTTACTCACAGCCCTTGAACACTGAAGCTTTCTTT. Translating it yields CASSYSQPLNTEAFF.

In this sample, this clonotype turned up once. CDR3 nucleotides: TGCAGTGCTAGGGGAGCGGGAGGGTACAATGAGCAGTTCTTC. It specifies CSARGAGGYNEQFF. The chain uses TRBV20-1 and TRBJ2-1; the match to TRBD2 covers 10 bases. The CDR3 consists of 14 residues. The V gene's germline CDR1 is DFQATT and CDR2 SNEGSKA (reference sequence). J lost 4 bases, V lost 3 bases, and 3 bases had no gene match.

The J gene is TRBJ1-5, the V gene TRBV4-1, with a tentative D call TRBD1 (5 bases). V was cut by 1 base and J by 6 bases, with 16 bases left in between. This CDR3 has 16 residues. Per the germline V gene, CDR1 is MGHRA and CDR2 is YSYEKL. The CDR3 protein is CASSQGRLAGGQPQHF. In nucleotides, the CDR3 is TGCGCCAGCAGCCAAGGACGGCTTGCTGGGGGTCAGCCCCAGCATTTT.

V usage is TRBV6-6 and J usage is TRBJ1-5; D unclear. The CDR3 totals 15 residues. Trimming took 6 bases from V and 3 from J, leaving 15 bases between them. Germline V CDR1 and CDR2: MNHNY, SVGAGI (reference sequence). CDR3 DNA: TGTGCCAGCAGGTACACAAACTTATCCAATCAGCCCCAGCATTTT. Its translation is CASRYTNLSNQPQHF.

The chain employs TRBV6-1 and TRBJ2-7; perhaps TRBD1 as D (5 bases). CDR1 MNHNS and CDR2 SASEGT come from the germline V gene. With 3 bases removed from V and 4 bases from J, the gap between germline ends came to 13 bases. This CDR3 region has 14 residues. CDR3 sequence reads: CASSDPGPDYEQYF. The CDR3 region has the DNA TGTGCCAGCAGTGACCCAGGGCCTGATTACGAGCAGTACTTC.

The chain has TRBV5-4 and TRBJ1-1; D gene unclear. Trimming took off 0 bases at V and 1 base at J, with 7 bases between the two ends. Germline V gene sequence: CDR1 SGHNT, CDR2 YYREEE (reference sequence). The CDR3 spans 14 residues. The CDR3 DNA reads TGTGCCAGCAGCTTGGTGGTGGGGAACACTGAAGCTTTCTTT. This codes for CASSLVVGNTEAFF.

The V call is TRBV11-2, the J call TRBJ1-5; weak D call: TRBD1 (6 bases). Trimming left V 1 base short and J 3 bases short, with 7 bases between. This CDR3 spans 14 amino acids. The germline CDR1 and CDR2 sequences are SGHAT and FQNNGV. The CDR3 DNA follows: TGTGCCAGCAGCTTAGGACAGGACAATCAGCCCCAGCATTTT. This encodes CASSLGQDNQPQHF.